The 20 T cell receptor beta chains in this list originate from one sample, sequenced in a study of cytomegalovirus exposure and HLA in healthy donors. Both 60 Vbeta primers and 13 Jbeta primers went into the PCR. Libraries were prepared by immunoSEQ multiplex PCR; TCRdb keeps only in-frame clonotypes and omits some of them. Among 110,000 to 150,000 clones listed, approximately 80% were seen once. The specimen was PBMCs. All receptors come from a male donor in good health and CMV-seronegative.

This chain uses TRBV28 with TRBJ1-2, with D hard to call. With 4 bases removed from V and 7 bases from J, the gap between germline ends came to 10 bases. Per germline, CDR1 MDHEN and CDR2 SYDVKM. The CDR3 is 12 amino acids. CDR3: CASSYMDSGYTF. The CDR3 DNA sequence: TGTGCCAGCAGTTACATGGACTCTGGCTACACCTTC.

The chain employs TRBV7-3 and TRBJ2-3; D may be TRBD2 (6 bases). Between the trimmed V and J ends, which lost 1 base and 2 bases, there was a span of 10 bases. This CDR3 comprises 15 residues. CDR1 SGHTA and CDR2 FQGTGA come from the germline V gene. Written as DNA, the CDR3 is TGTGCCAGCAGCTTAAGCGGGGCCATCACAGATACGCAGTATTTT. Protein sequence: CASSLSGAITDTQYF.

V and J are TRBV18 and TRBJ1-2, with D uncertain. CDR3 length equals 14 residues. Trimming stripped 2 bases from V and 7 bases from J, with 14 bases between. Germline values: CDR1 KGHSH, CDR2 LQKENI. The CDR3 region has the DNA TGTGCCAGCTCACCAACGGGTCTAGAGGGTGGCTACACCTTC. Translated: CASSPTGLEGGYTF.

This sequence joins TRBV27 and TRBJ2-3; tentative D call: TRBD2 (5 bases). Per germline, CDR1 MNHEY and CDR2 SMNVEV (reference sequence). With 2 bases removed from V and 0 bases from J, the gap between germline ends came to 9 bases. The CDR3 loop spans 15 amino acids. The CDR3 spells CASSLLRESTDTQYF. The CDR3 DNA is TGTGCCAGCAGTTTACTGAGGGAAAGCACAGATACGCAGTATTTT.

The CDR3 DNA reads TGTGCCAGCAGTTTCCAGTACCCAACAGGGGGGAATGAGCAGTTCTTC. Residues: CASSFQYPTGGNEQFF. The chain joins TRBV27 to TRBJ2-1; TRBD1 matches at 8 bases. The V and J ends lost 3 bases and 7 bases, in that order; junction bases with no gene match: 11. The CDR3 is 16 amino acids. Germline CDR1 and CDR2: MNHEY and SMNVEV (reference sequence).

This sequence joins TRBV5-4 and TRBJ2-2; maybe TRBD1 (5 bases). This CDR3 is 13 amino acids long. The V gene's germline CDR1 is SGHNT and CDR2 YYREEE (reference sequence). V was shortened by 0 bases and J by 6 bases, with 6 bases between the two germline ends. The CDR3 sequence is CASSLGGAGELFF. The CDR3 DNA reads as TGTGCCAGCAGCTTGGGGGGCGCCGGGGAGCTGTTTTTT.

This chain joins TRBV7-6 and TRBJ2-2; D is possibly TRBD1 (6 bases). The germline V and J ends were trimmed by 3 bases and 8 bases, with 19 bases remaining between them. The CDR3 runs 16 residues. Germline values: CDR1 SGHVS, CDR2 FNYEAQ. Written as DNA, the CDR3 is TGTGCCAGCAGCTTTTATAGCGAGGGGGTCTTTGGGGAGCTGTTTTTT. Translation: CASSFYSEGVFGELFF.

The chain employs TRBV11-1 and TRBJ2-7, with a possible D match to TRBD1 (6 bases). Trimming removed 5 bases at V and 5 bases at J, with 10 bases between. Germline assignment: CDR1 SGHAT and CDR2 FQDESV (reference sequence). CDR3 length equals 12 residues. CDR3 nucleotides: TGTGCCAGCAGCCCGAACAGGGACGAGCAGTACTTC. This gives the protein CASSPNRDEQYF. Full variable domain (missing parts from reference TRBV11-1 and TRBJ2-7): EAEVAQSPRYKITEKSQAVAFWCDPISGHATLYWYRQILGQGPELLVQFQDESVVDDSQLPKDRFSAERLKGVDSTLKIQPAELGDSAMYLCASSPNRDEQYFGPGTRLTVT.

This clone came up once. The rearrangement uses TRBV2 and TRBJ2-5; possibly TRBD1 for D (5 bases). TRBJ2-7 matches the DNA end more closely, so the J call is doubtful. The CDR3 covers 13 residues. The germline CDR1 and CDR2 sequences are SNHLY and FYNNEI. CDR3 nucleotides: TGTGCCAGCAGTAAGGGGCCCACCTACGAGCAGTACTTC. Its protein product is CASSKGPTYEQYF.

V usage is TRBV2 and J usage is TRBJ2-5; perhaps TRBD2 as D (6 bases). This CDR3 spans 12 amino acids. Germline V gene lookup returns CDR1 SNHLY and CDR2 FYNNEI. Deletions cut 10 bases from V and 4 bases from J, with 13 bases between. The CDR3 loop reads CAIRLVGETQYF. Written as DNA, the CDR3 is TGTGCCATCAGACTAGTCGGAGAGACCCAGTACTTC.

This rearrangement joins TRBV29-1 to TRBJ2-3, with a weak D call TRBD1 (7 bases). This CDR3 spans 12 amino acids. The germline gives CDR1 SQVTM, CDR2 ANQGSEA. Trimming left V 7 bases short and J 3 bases short, with 11 bases between. Here the CDR3 DNA reads TGCAGCGGGACAGGAGGGACAGATACGCAGTATTTT. It yields the protein CSGTGGTDTQYF.

V gene TRBV5-1 combines with J gene TRBJ1-1; 9 nucleotides line up with TRBD1. The CDR3 covers 11 residues. Trimming took 4 bases from V and 11 from J; bases not matched to a gene: 3. In germline, CDR1 is SGHRS, CDR2 YFSETQ. In DNA, the CDR3 is TGCGCCAGCAGCCGGGACAGGGAGGCTTTCTTT. This sequence encodes CASSRDREAFF.

The rearrangement links TRBV19 to TRBJ1-1; D uncertain. V was shortened by 2 bases and J by 0 bases, with 10 bases between the two germline ends. The CDR3 spans 15 residues. Germline V gene lookup returns CDR1 LNHDA and CDR2 SQIVND (reference sequence). The CDR3 region is CASSIRREMNTEAFF. CDR3 DNA sequence: TGTGCCAGTAGTATAAGGAGGGAGATGAACACTGAAGCTTTCTTT.

The chain links TRBV30 to TRBJ2-1; 12 positions match TRBD1. Germline CDR1 and CDR2: GTSNPN and SVGIG (reference sequence). The CDR3 contains 13 residues. CDR3 residues: CAGTGGVYNEQFF. The DNA for the CDR3 is TGTGCTGGGACAGGGGGCGTCTACAATGAGCAGTTCTTC.

The sample holds one count of this clone. V is TRBV30 and J is TRBJ1-2; 8 bases line up with TRBD1. The V segment lost 5 bases and the J segment 5 bases; nucleotides outside the gene matches: 7. The CDR3 is 13 residues long. Germline-derived CDR1 and CDR2 are GTSNPN and SVGIG (reference sequence). The CDR3 bases are TGTGCCTGGGGACAGGGTACCTCATATGGCTACACCTTC. This translates into CAWGQGTSYGYTF.

As DNA, the CDR3 is TGCGCCAGCAGCTTAGGCAGGTCCACAGATACGCAGTATTTT. It translates to CASSLGRSTDTQYF. J is TRBJ2-3 and V is TRBV5-1; D gene unclear. V lost 2 bases to trimming and J lost 2 bases, with 9 bases between them. This CDR3 comprises 14 residues. CDR1 and CDR2 (germline): SGHRS, YFSETQ. Looking up the rest from reference TRBV5-1 and TRBJ2-3 gives the full variable domain: KAGVTQTPRYLIKTRGQQVTLSCSPISGHRSVSWYQQTPGQGLQFLFEYFSETQRNKGNFPGRFSGRQFSNSRSEMNVSTLELGDSALYLCASSLGRSTDTQYFGPGTRLTVL.

The chain couples TRBV6-5 to TRBJ2-1; TRBD1 agrees at 9 bases. Germline trimming cut 6 bases from V and 3 bases from J; bases unmatched to any gene: 6. CDR1 and CDR2 (germline): MNHEY, SVGAGI. The CDR3 contains 15 residues. CDR3 sequence: CASREQGAGYNEQFF. DNA for the CDR3: TGTGCCAGCAGGGAACAGGGGGCAGGCTACAATGAGCAGTTCTTC.

V and J are TRBV9 and TRBJ2-3, with a weak D call TRBD2 (5 bases). Trimming cost V 0 bases and J 1 base, with 9 bases left between them. Germline V lookup: CDR1 SGDLS, CDR2 YYNGEE. This CDR3 contains 15 residues. CDR3 protein: CASSVGPAGTDTQYF. In DNA form, the CDR3 reads TGTGCCAGCAGCGTAGGTCCAGCGGGCACAGATACGCAGTATTTT.

As DNA, the CDR3 is TGTGCCAGCAGTTTACTTTCGGGGACAGGGAGGGGCTACACCTTC. Translated, it gives CASSLLSGTGRGYTF. The chain has TRBV27 and TRBJ1-2; the match to TRBD1 covers 9 bases. Germline CDR1 and CDR2: MNHEY and SMNVEV (reference sequence). The CDR3 runs 15 residues. J gave up 8 bases and V 2 bases, and 9 bases lay outside the gene matches.

J is TRBJ2-7 and V is TRBV11-2, with a weak D call TRBD1 (6 bases). This CDR3 is 13 amino acids long. The germline gives CDR1 SGHAT, CDR2 FQNNGV. With 5 bases removed from V and 3 bases from J, the gap between germline ends came to 11 bases. The CDR3: CASSLVGGYEQYF. CDR3 nucleotide sequence: TGTGCCAGCAGCCTCGTAGGGGGCTACGAGCAGTACTTC.